Shown below are 16 T cell receptor beta chains from a single sample sequenced in a study of identical twins. TCRdb fed the 5' RACE reads into MiXCR, producing one record per CDR3 protein. Among about 450,000 distinct CDR3 sequences, around 20% were seen once, and the ten largest hold 9.5% to 15%. The sample comprised naive T cells sorted from blood. Receptors were obtained from a man between 50 and 59 years old in good health.

The chain uses TRBV7-2 and TRBJ2-1, with D maybe TRBD2 (5 bases). This CDR3 spans 14 amino acids. V lost 1 base and J lost 7, with 11 bases in between. Germline V CDR1 and CDR2: SGHTA, FQGNSA. The CDR3 region is CASSLDARGNEQFF. The CDR3 DNA is TGTGCCAGCAGCTTAGACGCTCGAGGGAATGAGCAGTTCTTC.

The sample holds many counts of this clonotype. V and J are TRBV12-3 or TRBV12-4 and TRBJ1-2; TRBD1 is a possible D gene (5 bases). Trimming shortened V by 5 bases and J by 5 bases, and 9 bases separated the two germline ends. This CDR3 region has 12 residues. CDR3 in amino acids: CASSTGPYGYTF. CDR3 bases: TGTGCCAGCAGTACAGGCCCTTATGGCTACACCTTC.

The V gene is TRBV12-3 or TRBV12-4, the J gene TRBJ1-5; TRBD1 aligns across 10 bases. V lost 6 bases and J lost 6; bases outside the gene matches: 8. The CDR3 is 15 residues long. The CDR3 sequence is CASSPGQGVVQPQHF. The CDR3 nucleotides are TGTGCCAGCAGCCCTGGACAGGGGGTTGTTCAGCCCCAGCATTTT.

The J gene is TRBJ1-6, the V gene TRBV7-9, with D maybe TRBD1 (5 bases). This CDR3 is built from 15 residues. V was trimmed by 5 bases and J by 9 bases, leaving 17 bases between them. CDR1 SEHNR and CDR2 FQNEAQ come from the germline V gene (reference sequence). The CDR3 here is CASSLTQGGGSPLHF. CDR3 bases: TGTGCCAGCAGCCTAACTCAGGGAGGAGGTTCACCCCTCCACTTT.

This clonotype turned up a few times. The CDR3 here is CASSQERLAGLETQYF. The CDR3 coding sequence is TGTGCCAGCAGCCAAGAGCGTCTAGCGGGATTAGAGACCCAGTACTTC. This chain links TRBV4-2 with TRBJ2-5, with 9 bases lining up with TRBD2. Germline values: CDR1 LGHNA, CDR2 YNFKEQ. This CDR3 spans 16 amino acids. J lost 4 bases, V lost 0 bases, and 6 bases had no gene match.

The rearrangement links TRBV28 to TRBJ2-7; D is uncertain. This CDR3 has 15 amino acids. The V and J ends lost 10 bases and 4 bases respectively, with 23 bases between them. Germline CDR1 is MDHEN and CDR2 is SYDVKM. This CDR3 reads CATSMPDGGSYEQYF. The CDR3 DNA reads TGTGCCACATCAATGCCCGACGGCGGATCTTACGAGCAGTACTTC.

This chain connects TRBV20-1 to TRBJ2-7; 8 positions match TRBD2. This CDR3 is 15 amino acids long. Germline loops: CDR1 DFQATT, CDR2 SNEGSKA (reference sequence). Trimming took 0 bases from V and 5 from J; bases not matched to a gene: 9. CDR3: CSARDQQRGLNEQYF. The DNA of the CDR3 is TGCAGTGCTAGAGATCAACAGCGGGGGTTGAACGAGCAGTACTTC.

In its sample, this clonotype was seen many times. This rearrangement joins TRBV6-5 to TRBJ1-2; D is perhaps TRBD1 (5 bases). V was shortened by 4 bases and J by 8 bases, with 14 bases between the two germline ends. The CDR3 covers 13 residues. The germline V gene has CDR1 MNHEY and CDR2 SVGAGI. The CDR3 nucleotides are TGTGCCAGCAGTTCGACCGGGGCGGGAGGCTACACCTTC. Amino acid sequence: CASSSTGAGGYTF.

J is TRBJ2-1 and V is TRBV4-3, with D unresolved. V was shortened by 0 bases and J by 0 bases, with 9 bases between the two germline ends. CDR3 size: 16 residues. CDR1 is LGHNA, CDR2 YSLEER, per germline. The CDR3 DNA sequence: TGCGCCAGCAGCCAAGATACTTTTAGCTCCTACAATGAGCAGTTCTTC. Translated: CASSQDTFSSYNEQFF.

This clonotype has at least ten counts. The CDR3 region is CASSHWSGSFGEQYF. The CDR3 region has the DNA TGTGCCAGCAGCCACTGGAGCGGGAGTTTTGGCGAGCAGTACTTC. V gene TRBV14 combines with J gene TRBJ2-7; 8 positions agree with TRBD2. From germline, CDR1 is SGHDN and CDR2 FVKESK. Trimming removed 3 bases from V and 6 bases from J; junction bases left unmatched: 10. CDR3 size: 15 residues.

The chain recombines TRBV5-4 with TRBJ2-3; unclear D gene. Germline V gives CDR1 SGHNT, CDR2 YYREEE (reference sequence). This CDR3 region has 14 residues. V was shortened by 3 bases and J by 6 bases, with 14 bases between the two germline ends. In DNA, the CDR3 is TGTGCCAGCAGCTCCCCATTTGAGGCCGATACGCAGTATTTT. Its translation is CASSSPFEADTQYF.

This clonotype was counted many times. The chain joins TRBV5-1 to TRBJ2-3; perhaps TRBD2 as D (5 bases). Germline CDR1 reads SGHRS; CDR2 reads YFSETQ. V shed 6 bases and J shed 0 bases, with 11 bases lying between them. The CDR3 extends over 14 amino acids. The CDR3 sequence: CASIGGPSTDTQYF. In DNA form, the CDR3 reads TGCGCCAGCATTGGAGGCCCCAGCACAGATACGCAGTATTTT.

The sample holds many counts of this clonotype. The chain recombines TRBV20-1 with TRBJ1-6; D ambiguous. Germline-derived CDR1 and CDR2 are DFQATT and SNEGSKA (reference sequence). V was trimmed by 0 bases and J by 8 bases, leaving 17 bases between them. This CDR3 region has 16 residues. The CDR3 nucleotides read TGCAGTGCTAGAGATATAGGAGATAGTTTTGATTCACCCCTCCACTTT. As protein: CSARDIGDSFDSPLHF.

The chain has TRBV7-2 and TRBJ2-7; 9 bases map to TRBD2. The ends lost 5 bases at V and 2 bases at J; junction bases unmatched: 7. Germline-derived CDR1 and CDR2 are SGHTA and FQGNSA. This CDR3 spans 15 amino acids. The CDR3 is CASSRTSGSTYEQYF. The CDR3 nucleotides are TGTGCCAGCAGCCGTACTAGCGGGTCGACCTACGAGCAGTACTTC.

A few counts support this clonotype. The chain joins TRBV29-1 to TRBJ1-2, with 12 bases aligning to TRBD1. Trimming removed 6 bases from V and 8 bases from J; junction bases left unmatched: 7. Germline V gene sequence: CDR1 SQVTM, CDR2 ANQGSEA. This CDR3 is 13 amino acids long. Here the CDR3 reads CSVAGQGAIGYTF. For the CDR3, the DNA is TGCAGCGTAGCGGGACAGGGGGCGATCGGCTACACCTTC.

This clonotype was seen more than once but under ten times. An end of the junction does not agree with germline; a read error may underlie this. The chain joins TRBV7-2 to TRBJ1-1, with 8 bases aligning to TRBD1. Germline CDR1 and CDR2: SGHTA and FQGNSA. The CDR3 totals 13 residues. CDR3 residues: CASSWTGNAEAFF. The CDR3 DNA is TGTGCCAGCAGCTGGACAGGGAACGCTGAAGCTTTCTTT.